Detailed here is one TCR beta chain. No antigen is known for it. Patients sequenced had flow cytometry evidence of CD8+CD57+ cell expansion. Genomic DNA templated the TCR beta VDJ and CDR3 profiling. Using its own MiXCR run on the reads, TCRdb lists one record per CDR3 protein. Of about 160,000 distinct CDR3 sequences listed, around 48% are singletons. This sample was taken from a study of CD8+CD57+ T cells in acquired aplastic anemia. Looking at the study overall: Sorted CD4+ and CD8+ cells yielded DNA averaging around 3.2 ug. Study conclusions and caveats: No significant difference in CD8+ Simpson's diversity was found between patients and controls. The number of CD8+ CDR3 sequences shared by patients and controls was approximately 28.

Input material: sorted CD4+, CD8+, or CD8+CD57+ T cells (not recorded which) from PBMCs. This TCR was sampled from a human donor with aplastic anemia.

This chain's CDR3 is CASSGGQYSYEQYF. CDR3 coding DNA: TGCGCCAGCAGTGGTGGGCAGTACTCCTACGAGCAGTACTTC. This chain uses TRBV10-2 with TRBJ2-7; D uncertain. CDR1 WSHSY and CDR2 SAAADI come from the germline V gene. The CDR3 consists of 14 residues. V was pared by 4 bases and J by 0 bases, with 10 bases between.